Each of the 28 T cell receptor beta chains below was sequenced from the same sample in a study of T-cell memory formation after mild COVID-19. TCRdb fed the 5' RACE reads into MiXCR, producing one record per CDR3 protein. Of about 260,000 distinct CDR3 sequences in the sample, approximately 8.4% are singletons; the top ten hold 22%. Sequencing was carried out using PBMCs or a T cell subset sorted from them (not recorded which). These receptors were collected from a man between 18 and 29 years old who had mild COVID-19 (a few samples of this study predate the infection). Cell type and time point are not known.

This clonotype was recorded at least ten times. V is TRBV7-9 and J is TRBJ1-2, with TRBD1 identical over 8 bases. The CDR3 runs to 14 residues. V gave up 5 bases and J gave up 7 bases; unmatched junction bases: 9. The germline gives CDR1 SEHNR, CDR2 FQNEAQ (reference sequence). CDR3 sequence reads: CASSLDQGAFGYTF. CDR3 in DNA: TGTGCCAGCAGCCTAGATCAGGGGGCGTTTGGCTACACCTTC.

This clonotype was picked up many times. The CDR3 loop is CASRMSDTQYF. The CDR3 region has the DNA TGTGCCAGCAGGATGTCAGATACGCAGTATTTT. This chain connects TRBV12-3 or TRBV12-4 to TRBJ2-3; D unclear. CDR3 size: 11 residues. Trimming shortened V by 6 bases and J by 4 bases, and 5 bases separated the two germline ends.

This clonotype was seen repeatedly, ten times or more. This chain uses TRBV3-1 with TRBJ1-2, with D maybe TRBD1 (5 bases). Germline lookup yields CDR1 LGHDT and CDR2 YNNKEL (reference sequence). V shed 0 bases and J shed 14 bases, with 22 bases lying between them. The CDR3 runs 15 residues. The CDR3 DNA is TGTGCCAGCAGCCAAGAAAGGTCGGATGGGCGGACAAAGACCTTC. As protein: CASSQERSDGRTKTF.

This clonotype was seen more than once but under ten times. This chain joins TRBV5-1 and TRBJ1-4, with TRBD1 matching 8 bases. Unmatched junction bases numbered 5, after V lost 3 bases and J lost 4 bases. Germline assignment: CDR1 SGHRS and CDR2 YFSETQ. The CDR3 consists of 15 residues. The CDR3 bases are TGCGCCAGCAGCTCCGGACAGGGCAGTAATGAAAAACTGTTTTTT. Protein: CASSSGQGSNEKLFF.

The chain is built from TRBV24-1 and TRBJ2-2; no firm D call. V lost 3 bases, J lost 7 bases, and 8 bases lay in between. Germline CDR1 is KGHDR and CDR2 is SFDVKD. CDR3 size: 13 residues. CDR3 loop: CATSDPPGGELFF. The CDR3 DNA sequence: TGTGCCACCAGTGATCCGCCTGGCGGGGAGCTGTTTTTT.

The table lists this clonotype with many counts. The gene calls are TRBV5-1 and TRBJ1-2; no definite D call. Germline CDR1 reads SGHRS; CDR2 reads YFSETQ. The V end lost 0 bases, the J end lost 3 bases, and 12 bases lay between the germline ends. The CDR3 has 15 amino acids. CDR3 DNA sequence: TGCGCCAGCAGCTTGGGTATCAGATACGACTATGGCTACACCTTC. It yields the protein CASSLGIRYDYGYTF.

This rearrangement joins TRBV4-3 to TRBJ2-1; tentatively, D is TRBD2 (5 bases). The CDR3 length is 16 residues. Looked up from germline, CDR1 is LGHNA and CDR2 is YSLEER. The V end was cut by 3 bases, the J end by 1 base, with 13 bases between. The DNA for the CDR3 is TGCGCCAGCAGCCAGGTCCCGAGCGGATCCTACAATGAGCAGTTCTTC. Translated: CASSQVPSGSYNEQFF.

This clonotype was seen once. The chain uses TRBV24-1 and TRBJ2-5; maybe TRBD2 (6 bases). This CDR3 is built from 14 residues. The V gene lost 3 bases and the J gene lost 2 bases, with 9 bases spanning the gap. The germline gives CDR1 KGHDR, CDR2 SFDVKD. CDR3 loop: CATSDPGGQETQYF. As DNA, the CDR3 is TGTGCCACCAGTGATCCCGGGGGTCAAGAGACCCAGTACTTC.

This clonotype was picked up a small number of times. This sequence joins TRBV5-5 and TRBJ1-5, with 9 bases that match TRBD1. This CDR3 comprises 14 residues. With V trimmed by 3 bases and J by 9 bases, 7 bases remained unmatched. Germline CDR1 and CDR2: SGHKS and YYEKEE (reference sequence). The CDR3 nucleotides are TGTGCCAGCAGCTCCGGGACAGGGCAGCTGCCCCAGCATTTT. Translation: CASSSGTGQLPQHF.

V gene TRBV9 combines with J gene TRBJ2-3, with unresolved D. Trimming left V 1 base short and J 3 bases short, with 9 bases between. The germline V gene has CDR1 SGDLS and CDR2 YYNGEE. The CDR3 extends over 14 amino acids. CDR3 sequence (DNA): TGTGCCAGCAGCGTATTCGGCGGTACAGATACGCAGTATTTT. Amino acids: CASSVFGGTDTQYF. Full variable domain (remainder filled in from reference TRBV9 and TRBJ2-3): DSGVTQTPKHLITATGQRVTLRCSPRSGDLSVYWYQQSLDQGLQFLIQYYNGEERAKGNILERFSAQQFPDLHSELNLSSLELGDSALYFCASSVFGGTDTQYFGPGTRLTVL.

This clonotype has more than one count but fewer than ten. This rearrangement joins TRBV20-1 to TRBJ1-6; D possibly corresponds to TRBD1 (5 bases). CDR1 and CDR2 from the germline V gene are DFQATT and SNEGSKA (reference sequence). The CDR3 loop spans 15 amino acids. Trimming stripped 3 bases from V and 0 bases from J, with 9 bases between. The CDR3 here is CSARTESSYNSPLHF. The CDR3 nucleotides are TGCAGTGCTAGGACAGAGAGCTCCTATAATTCACCCCTCCACTTT.

This clonotype has a handful of counts. The chain carries TRBV20-1 and TRBJ2-5; D assignment may be TRBD1 or TRBD2 (6 bases each). The germline V and J ends were trimmed by 6 bases and 5 bases, with 19 bases remaining between them. The CDR3 is 14 amino acids. Per germline, CDR1 DFQATT and CDR2 SNEGSKA (reference sequence). CDR3 residues: CSASLLGGQETQYF. The CDR3 DNA reads TGCAGTGCATCCTTGTTAGGGGGGCAGGAGACCCAGTACTTC.

Here the CDR3 reads CASSGRTPGLGYNEQFF. Written as DNA, the CDR3 is TGTGCCAGTAGTGGCCGAACGCCGGGACTAGGTTACAATGAGCAGTTCTTC. V usage is TRBV19 and J usage is TRBJ2-1; 8 bases are a match to TRBD2. Germline CDR1 and CDR2: LNHDA and SQIVND (reference sequence). Trimming cost V 5 bases and J 4 bases; bases outside gene matches: 13. The CDR3 spans 17 residues.

At least ten counts were recorded for this clonotype. The chain carries TRBV5-1 and TRBJ1-1; TRBD1 might be the D (5 bases). Germline V gene lookup returns CDR1 SGHRS and CDR2 YFSETQ. The CDR3 is made up of 13 amino acids. The ends were cut back, 4 bases at V and 7 bases at J, with 14 bases in the middle. This CDR3 is CASSQGRGDEAFF. The CDR3 DNA sequence: TGCGCCAGCAGCCAGGGAAGGGGAGATGAAGCTTTCTTT. The whole variable domain, remainder taken from reference TRBV5-1 and TRBJ1-1, is KAGVTQTPRYLIKTRGQQVTLSCSPISGHRSVSWYQQTPGQGLQFLFEYFSETQRNKGNFPGRFSGRQFSNSRSEMNVSTLELGDSALYLCASSQGRGDEAFFGQGTRLTVV.

The chain carries TRBV13 and TRBJ2-5; 8 bases map to TRBD1. The germline gives CDR1 PRHDT, CDR2 FYEKMQ (reference sequence). The trim removed 2 bases at V and 5 bases at J, leaving 13 bases unmatched. This CDR3 comprises 17 residues. CDR3 in DNA: TGTGCCAGCAGCTTAAGCTTCGCGGACAGGGCCGCGGAGACCCAGTACTTC. Translation: CASSLSFADRAAETQYF.

This clonotype was counted only a few times. CDR3 in amino acids: CASSRQGGNSPLHF. The CDR3 bases are TGTGCCAGCAGCCGACAGGGTGGTAATTCACCCCTCCACTTT. This chain connects TRBV3-1 to TRBJ1-6; 7 positions agree with TRBD1. Germline CDR1 is LGHDT and CDR2 is YNNKEL (reference sequence). With 4 bases clipped from V and 6 bases from J, the junction kept 3 bases outside the gene matches. CDR3 length: 14 amino acids.

The CDR3 is CASSYFGPGETEAFF. CDR3 DNA: TGTGCCAGCAGTTACTTTGGTCCAGGGGAAACTGAAGCTTTCTTT. The chain carries TRBV6-5 and TRBJ1-1, with D perhaps TRBD1 (6 bases). Trimming stripped 1 base from V and 5 bases from J, with 14 bases between. This CDR3 spans 15 amino acids. CDR1 and CDR2 (germline): MNHEY, SVGAGI.

This clonotype showed up just once. V gene TRBV24-1 combines with J gene TRBJ2-1; 7 bases fit TRBD1. CDR1 and CDR2 (germline): KGHDR, SFDVKD. The length of the CDR3 is 15 residues. The V and J ends lost 4 bases and 2 bases, in that order; junction bases with no gene match: 4. The CDR3 loop is CATSDPGTAYNEQFF. The DNA for the CDR3 is TGTGCCACCAGTGACCCCGGGACAGCCTACAATGAGCAGTTCTTC.

The genes are TRBV14 and TRBJ2-5, with TRBD2 matching over 9 bases. The germline CDR1 and CDR2 sequences are SGHDN and FVKESK. The CDR3 extends over 15 amino acids. The trim removed 5 bases at V and 2 bases at J, leaving 6 bases unmatched. DNA of the CDR3: TGTGCCAGCAGCGACCTTAGCGGGGGACAAGAGACCCAGTACTTC. Its translation is CASSDLSGGQETQYF.

The CDR3: CASSPFTSSVQFF. The CDR3 region has the DNA TGTGCCAGCAGCCCCTTTACTAGTTCTGTGCAGTTCTTC. The genes are TRBV7-2 and TRBJ2-1; weak D call: TRBD2 (5 bases). Trimming took 5 bases from V and 12 from J, leaving 17 bases between them. From germline, CDR1 is SGHTA and CDR2 FQGNSA. The CDR3 covers 13 residues.

This clonotype showed up just a few times. V usage is TRBV30 and J usage is TRBJ2-1; D may correspond to TRBD1 or TRBD2 (6 bases each). V was shortened by 4 bases and J by 4 bases, with 20 bases between the two germline ends. Per germline, CDR1 GTSNPN and CDR2 SVGIG (reference sequence). The CDR3 runs 16 residues. CDR3 sequence: CAWNFRGRSVYNEQFF. The DNA for the CDR3 is TGTGCCTGGAATTTCCGGGGGCGGTCGGTTTACAATGAGCAGTTCTTC.

The gene calls are TRBV7-2 and TRBJ2-3; 9 bases line up with TRBD1. With V trimmed by 4 bases and J by 4 bases, 3 bases remained unmatched. The CDR3 totals 14 residues. In germline, CDR1 is SGHTA, CDR2 FQGNSA. CDR3 amino acids: CASSSRQGADTQYF. Written as DNA, the CDR3 is TGTGCCAGCAGCTCGCGACAGGGGGCAGATACGCAGTATTTT.

This sequence joins TRBV5-1 and TRBJ1-3; D gene uncertain. This CDR3 is built from 15 residues. The V gene's germline CDR1 is SGHRS and CDR2 YFSETQ. V lost 4 bases and J 0 bases, leaving 11 bases between the germline ends. CDR3 residues: CASSLKGLSGNTIYF. CDR3 DNA: TGCGCCAGCAGCCTGAAGGGTCTCTCTGGAAACACCATATATTTT.

This clonotype was seen a handful of times. The chain uses TRBV18 and TRBJ2-3, with TRBD2 as a possible D gene (6 bases). CDR3 size: 14 residues. Trimming removed 2 bases at V and 4 bases at J, with 10 bases between. Germline CDR1 KGHSH, CDR2 LQKENI. CDR3 DNA: TGTGCCAGCTCACCATTCTCGGGGGCAGATACGCAGTATTTT. As protein: CASSPFSGADTQYF. Complete variable domain (other parts from reference TRBV18 and TRBJ2-3): NAGVMQNPRHLVRRRGQEARLRCSPMKGHSHVYWYRQLPEEGLKFMVYLQKENIIDESGMPKERFSAEFPKEGPSILRIQQVVRGDSAAYFCASSPFSGADTQYFGPGTRLTVL.

V gene TRBV2 combines with J gene TRBJ1-1, with a weak D call TRBD1 (6 bases). V dropped 6 bases and J dropped 6 bases, with 17 bases sitting between them. CDR1 and CDR2 from the germline V gene are SNHLY and FYNNEI. The CDR3 extends over 14 amino acids. CDR3 DNA: TGTGCCAGCAGCCGACAGGTGTCCGGGTCTGAAGCTTTCTTT. Encoded protein: CASSRQVSGSEAFF.

This clonotype was counted ten times or more. This chain connects TRBV25-1 to TRBJ1-5; D might be TRBD1 (6 bases). V was cut by 3 bases and J by 3 bases, with 9 bases left in between. The CDR3 extends over 14 amino acids. CDR1 is MGHDK and CDR2 is SYGVNS in the germline V gene. CDR3 in amino acids: CASSDGQNNQPQHF. The CDR3 coding sequence is TGTGCCAGCAGTGACGGACAGAACAATCAGCCCCAGCATTTT.

V gene TRBV28 combines with J gene TRBJ2-1; 13 bases align to TRBD2. CDR1 and CDR2 from the germline V gene are MDHEN and SYDVKM. V shed 4 bases and J 6 bases; nucleotides not matched to a gene: 6. The CDR3 spans 16 residues. CDR3 region: CASSSAGTSGANEQFF. CDR3 DNA sequence: TGTGCCAGCAGTTCCGCAGGGACTAGCGGGGCCAATGAGCAGTTCTTC.

This clonotype was counted a few times. The V and J genes are TRBV14 and TRBJ2-2; 9 nucleotides agree with TRBD2. V gave up 6 bases and J gave up 9 bases; unmatched junction bases: 11. This CDR3 contains 15 residues. Germline V CDR1 and CDR2: SGHDN, FVKESK. CDR3 region: CASSLGTSFARELFF. For the CDR3, the DNA is TGTGCCAGCAGTCTGGGGACTAGCTTTGCCCGGGAGCTGTTTTTT.